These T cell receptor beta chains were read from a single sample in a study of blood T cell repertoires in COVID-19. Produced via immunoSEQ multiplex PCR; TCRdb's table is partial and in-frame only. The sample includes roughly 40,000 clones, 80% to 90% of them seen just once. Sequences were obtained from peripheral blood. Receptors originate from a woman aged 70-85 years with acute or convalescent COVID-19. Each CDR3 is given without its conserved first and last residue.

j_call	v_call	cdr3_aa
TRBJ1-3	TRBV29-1	SVVTHQNTIY
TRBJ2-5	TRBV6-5	ATYGRDGSQTQY
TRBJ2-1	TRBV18	ASSPGTISYNEQF
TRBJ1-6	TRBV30	AWSVGQGNSPLH
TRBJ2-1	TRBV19	ASSINRGGSNEQF
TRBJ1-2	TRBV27	ASRPTGGYGYT
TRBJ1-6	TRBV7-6	ASSLVMDRGPGSPLH
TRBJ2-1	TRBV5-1	ASSSGQSSYNEQF
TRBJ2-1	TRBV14	ASSLLGGSLNEQF
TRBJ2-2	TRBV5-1	ASSFWGWNTGELF
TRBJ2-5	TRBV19	ASSVTVTRETQY
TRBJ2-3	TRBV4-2	ASSQTSAGLAGASTDTQY
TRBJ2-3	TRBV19	ASSWQGSDTQY
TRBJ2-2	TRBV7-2	ASSTSGEPTGELF
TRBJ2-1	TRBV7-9	ASSFRSSAYNEQF
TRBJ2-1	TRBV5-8	ASSFGTTSYNEQF
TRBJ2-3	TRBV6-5	ASSFVPTDTQY
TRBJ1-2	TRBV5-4	ASSLIPVYGYT
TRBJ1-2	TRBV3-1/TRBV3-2	ASSQPGTGANGYT
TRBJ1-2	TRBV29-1	SVVDSGRDVAAYGYT
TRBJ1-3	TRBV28	ASRDGTGFAGDTIY
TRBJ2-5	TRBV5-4	ASSRDRGTETQY
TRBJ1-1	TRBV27	ASSLIPLVTEAF
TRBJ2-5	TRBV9	ASSVIAGGRETQY
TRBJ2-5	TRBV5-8	ASSLLYQETQY
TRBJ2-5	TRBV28	ASRSRLETQY
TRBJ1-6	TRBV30	AWIETGMGHSPLH
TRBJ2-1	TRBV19	ASSTGQAPYNEQF
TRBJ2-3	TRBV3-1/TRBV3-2	ASSRTFNGAQY
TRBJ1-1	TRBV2	ASSEATQGLAEAF
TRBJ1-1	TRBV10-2	ASSEQANTEAF
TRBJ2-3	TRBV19	ATRGQAEDTQY
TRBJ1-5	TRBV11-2	ASSFGIYQPQH